These T cell receptor beta chains were read from a single sample in a study of blood T cell repertoires in COVID-19. Data came from immunoSEQ multiplex PCR; TCRdb stores just in-frame clones and leaves some out. The sample consists of 95,000 to 110,000 clones, around 83% of them appearing once. Sequencing input: peripheral blood. These receptors all come from a man aged 65 to 85 with acute or convalescent COVID-19. The CDR3 runs from the conserved cysteine through the conserved F or W. D genes are given only for firm matches. The size field is filled for only some rows; it gives once, few, many or a size class.

V gene: TRBV19
D gene: NA
clone size: NA
J gene: TRBJ1-1
CDR3 length: 11
CDR3 protein: CASSERTEAFF
CDR3 DNA: TGTGCCAGCTCTGAGAGGACTGAAGCTTTCTTT

V gene: TRBV27
D gene: NA
clone size: NA
J gene: TRBJ1-1
CDR3 length: 14
CDR3 protein: CASSLGGLPTEAFF
CDR3 DNA: TGTGCCAGCAGTTTAGGGGGCCTACCCACTGAAGCTTTCTTT

V gene: TRBV6-2/TRBV6-3
D gene: NA
clone size: NA
J gene: TRBJ2-2
CDR3 length: 12
CDR3 protein: CASSRVLGELFF
CDR3 DNA: TGTGCCAGCAGTCGCGTACTCGGGGAGCTGTTTTTT

V gene: TRBV7-2
D gene: NA
clone size: NA
J gene: TRBJ1-5
CDR3 length: 14
CDR3 protein: CASSSGDRNQPQHF
CDR3 DNA: TGTGCCAGCAGCTCAGGGGATCGCAATCAGCCCCAGCATTTT

V gene: TRBV4-3
D gene: TRBD2
clone size: NA
J gene: TRBJ2-1
CDR3 length: 16
CDR3 protein: CASSQEFSGGYNEQFF
CDR3 DNA: TGCGCCAGCAGCCAAGAATTTAGCGGGGGCTACAATGAGCAGTTCTTC

V gene: TRBV6-2/TRBV6-3
D gene: TRBD1
clone size: NA
J gene: TRBJ1-1
CDR3 length: 13
CDR3 protein: CASSSGQGTEAFF
CDR3 DNA: TGTGCCAGCAGTTCCGGACAGGGCACTGAAGCTTTCTTT

V gene: TRBV24-1
D gene: TRBD2
clone size: NA
J gene: TRBJ2-1
CDR3 length: 14
CDR3 protein: CATSSSGTYNEQFF
CDR3 DNA: TGTGCCACCAGTAGTAGCGGGACTTACAATGAGCAGTTCTTC

V gene: TRBV3-1/TRBV3-2
D gene: NA
clone size: NA
J gene: TRBJ1-3
CDR3 length: 16
CDR3 protein: CASRKGETASGNTIYF
CDR3 DNA: TGTGCCAGCAGGAAAGGCGAGACAGCATCGGGAAACACCATATATTTT

V gene: TRBV7-9
D gene: NA
clone size: few
J gene: TRBJ2-5
CDR3 length: 11
CDR3 protein: CAAGESETQYF
CDR3 DNA: TGTGCCGCAGGGGAATCGGAGACCCAGTACTTC

V gene: TRBV10-2
D gene: NA
clone size: NA
J gene: TRBJ2-1
CDR3 length: 17
CDR3 protein: CASSTMKGLESYNEQFF
CDR3 DNA: TGCGCCAGCAGCACCATGAAGGGGCTAGAATCCTACAATGAGCAGTTCTTC

V gene: TRBV7-8
D gene: TRBD2
clone size: NA
J gene: TRBJ2-7
CDR3 length: 16
CDR3 protein: CASSAQTSGKTYEQYF
CDR3 DNA: TGTGCCAGCAGCGCCCAGACTAGCGGTAAAACCTACGAGCAGTACTTC

V gene: TRBV5-1
D gene: NA
clone size: many
J gene: TRBJ2-7
CDR3 length: 13
CDR3 protein: CASRSGSSYEQYF
CDR3 DNA: TGCGCCAGCAGGTCGGGGAGCTCCTACGAGCAGTACTTC

V gene: TRBV7-8
D gene: NA
clone size: NA
J gene: TRBJ1-5
CDR3 length: 17
CDR3 protein: CASSVTDNMVFYQPQHF
CDR3 DNA: TGTGCCAGCAGCGTGACGGACAATATGGTGTTCTATCAGCCCCAGCATTTT

V gene: TRBV6-6
D gene: NA
clone size: NA
J gene: TRBJ2-2
CDR3 length: 14
CDR3 protein: CASSLLASAGELFF
CDR3 DNA: TGTGCCAGCAGCCTCCTAGCGAGTGCCGGGGAGCTGTTTTTT

V gene: TRBV11-2
D gene: TRBD1
clone size: NA
J gene: TRBJ2-7
CDR3 length: 14
CDR3 protein: CASSFWTGNYEQYF
CDR3 DNA: TGTGCCAGCAGCTTTTGGACAGGGAACTACGAGCAGTACTTC

V gene: TRBV3-1/TRBV3-2
D gene: TRBD2
clone size: NA
J gene: TRBJ2-7
CDR3 length: 15
CDR3 protein: CASSYVAGGSYEQYF
CDR3 DNA: TGTGCCAGCAGCTATGTAGCGGGGGGCTCCTACGAGCAGTACTTC

V gene: TRBV5-6
D gene: TRBD2
clone size: NA
J gene: TRBJ2-5
CDR3 length: 15
CDR3 protein: CASSFGLAGSETQYF
CDR3 DNA: TGTGCCAGCAGCTTCGGACTAGCGGGATCAGAGACCCAGTACTTC

V gene: TRBV9
D gene: NA
clone size: NA
J gene: TRBJ2-1
CDR3 length: 16
CDR3 protein: CASSVEGGFPINEQFF
CDR3 DNA: TGTGCCAGCAGCGTAGAGGGGGGGTTTCCTATCAATGAGCAGTTCTTC